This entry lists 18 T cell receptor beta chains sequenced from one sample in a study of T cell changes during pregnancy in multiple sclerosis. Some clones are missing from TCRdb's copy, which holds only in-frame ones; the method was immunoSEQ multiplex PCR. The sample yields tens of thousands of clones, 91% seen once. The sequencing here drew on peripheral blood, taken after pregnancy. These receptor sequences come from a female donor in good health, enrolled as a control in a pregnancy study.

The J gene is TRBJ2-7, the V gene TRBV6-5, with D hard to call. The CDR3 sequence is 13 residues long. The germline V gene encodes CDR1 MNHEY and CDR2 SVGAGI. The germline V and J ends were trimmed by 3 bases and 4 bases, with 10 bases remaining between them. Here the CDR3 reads CASSYHKKYEQYF. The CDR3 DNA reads TGTGCCAGCAGTTATCACAAGAAATACGAGCAGTACTTC.

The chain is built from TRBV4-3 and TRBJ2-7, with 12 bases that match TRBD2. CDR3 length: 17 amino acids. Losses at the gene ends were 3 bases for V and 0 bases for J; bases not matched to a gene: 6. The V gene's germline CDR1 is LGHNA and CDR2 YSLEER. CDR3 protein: CASSQRTSGVSSYEQYF. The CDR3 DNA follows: TGCGCCAGCAGCCAGCGGACTAGCGGGGTAAGCTCCTACGAGCAGTACTTC.

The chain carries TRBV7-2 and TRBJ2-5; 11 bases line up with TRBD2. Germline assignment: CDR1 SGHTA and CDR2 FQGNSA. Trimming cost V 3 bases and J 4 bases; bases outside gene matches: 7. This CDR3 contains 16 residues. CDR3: CASSFDLAGGRETQYF. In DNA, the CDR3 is TGTGCCAGCAGCTTCGATCTAGCGGGGGGACGAGAGACCCAGTACTTC.

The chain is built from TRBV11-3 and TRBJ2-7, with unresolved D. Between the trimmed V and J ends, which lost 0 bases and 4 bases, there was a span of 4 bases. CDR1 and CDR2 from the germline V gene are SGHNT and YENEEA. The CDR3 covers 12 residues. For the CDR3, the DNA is TGTGCCAGCAGCTTAGATCGGTACGAGCAGTACTTC. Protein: CASSLDRYEQYF.

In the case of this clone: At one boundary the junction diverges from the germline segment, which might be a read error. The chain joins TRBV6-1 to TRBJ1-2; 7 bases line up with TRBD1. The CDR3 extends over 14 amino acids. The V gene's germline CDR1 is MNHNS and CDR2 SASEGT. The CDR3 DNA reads TGTGCCAGCAGAGAGACAGGGCAATCTACTAATTTAGGTTTT. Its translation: CASRETGQSTNLGF.

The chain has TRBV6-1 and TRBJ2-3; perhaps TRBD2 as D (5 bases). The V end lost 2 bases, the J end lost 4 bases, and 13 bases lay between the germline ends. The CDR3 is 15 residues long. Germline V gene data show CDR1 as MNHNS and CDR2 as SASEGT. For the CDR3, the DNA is TGTGCCAGCAGTGAAATGAAGGCGGGCGCAGATACGCAGTATTTT. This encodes CASSEMKAGADTQYF.

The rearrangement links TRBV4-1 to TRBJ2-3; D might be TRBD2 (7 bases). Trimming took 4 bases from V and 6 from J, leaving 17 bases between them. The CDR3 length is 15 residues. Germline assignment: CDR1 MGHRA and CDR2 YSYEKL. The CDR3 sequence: CASSRTPGGADTQYF. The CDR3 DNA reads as TGCGCCAGCAGCCGAACTCCGGGGGGCGCGGATACGCAGTATTTT.

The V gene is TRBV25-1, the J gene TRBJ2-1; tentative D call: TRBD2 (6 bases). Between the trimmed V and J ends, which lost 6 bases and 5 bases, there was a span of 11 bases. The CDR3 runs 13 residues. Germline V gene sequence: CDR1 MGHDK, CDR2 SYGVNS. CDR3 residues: CASRGTGDNEQFF. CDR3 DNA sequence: TGTGCCAGCAGGGGGACGGGGGACAATGAGCAGTTCTTC.

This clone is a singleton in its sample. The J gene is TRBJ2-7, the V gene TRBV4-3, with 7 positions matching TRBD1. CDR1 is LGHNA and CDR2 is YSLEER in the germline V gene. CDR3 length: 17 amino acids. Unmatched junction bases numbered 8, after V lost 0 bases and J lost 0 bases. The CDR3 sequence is CASSQDTGAPRSYEQYF. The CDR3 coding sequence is TGCGCCAGCAGCCAAGACACAGGGGCTCCTCGCTCCTACGAGCAGTACTTC.

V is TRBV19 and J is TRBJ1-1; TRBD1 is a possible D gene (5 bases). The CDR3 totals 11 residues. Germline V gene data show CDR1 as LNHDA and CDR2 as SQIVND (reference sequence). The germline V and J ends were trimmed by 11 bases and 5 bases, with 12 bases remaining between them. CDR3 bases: TGTGCCTCAAGGGGATTTACTGAAGCTTTCTTT. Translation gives CASRGFTEAFF.

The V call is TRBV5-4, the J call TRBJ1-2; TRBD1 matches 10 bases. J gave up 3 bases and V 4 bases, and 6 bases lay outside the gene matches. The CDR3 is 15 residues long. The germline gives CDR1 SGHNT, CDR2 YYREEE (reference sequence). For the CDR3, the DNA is TGTGCCAGCAGCCCGCCGGGACAGGGGTACTATGGCTACACCTTC. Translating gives CASSPPGQGYYGYTF.

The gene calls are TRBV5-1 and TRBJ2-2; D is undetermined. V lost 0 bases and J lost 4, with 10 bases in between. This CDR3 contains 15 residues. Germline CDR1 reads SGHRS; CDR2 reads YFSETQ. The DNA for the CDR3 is TGCGCCAGCAGCTTGGGAGACATCCCCACCGGGGAGCTGTTTTTT. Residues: CASSLGDIPTGELFF.

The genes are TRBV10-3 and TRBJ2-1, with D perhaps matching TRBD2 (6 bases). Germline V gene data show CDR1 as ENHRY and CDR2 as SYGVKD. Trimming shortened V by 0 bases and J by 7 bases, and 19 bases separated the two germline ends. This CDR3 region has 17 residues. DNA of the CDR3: TGTGCCATCAGTGAGTCTAAGCGGGTCACGGCGTTGAATGAGCAGTTCTTC. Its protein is CAISESKRVTALNEQFF.

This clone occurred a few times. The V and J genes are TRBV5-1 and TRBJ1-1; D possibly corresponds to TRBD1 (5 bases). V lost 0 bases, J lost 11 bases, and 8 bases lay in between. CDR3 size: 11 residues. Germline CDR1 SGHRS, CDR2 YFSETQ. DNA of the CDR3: TGCGCCAGCAGCTTGGCAGGGAAGGCTTTCTTT. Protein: CASSLAGKAFF.

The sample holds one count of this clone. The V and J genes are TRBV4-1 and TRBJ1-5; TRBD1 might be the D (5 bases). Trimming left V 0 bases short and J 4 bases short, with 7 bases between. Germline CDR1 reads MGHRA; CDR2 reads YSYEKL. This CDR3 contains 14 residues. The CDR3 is CASSQDRGNQPQHF. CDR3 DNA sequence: TGCGCCAGCAGCCAAGATCGGGGGAATCAGCCCCAGCATTTT.

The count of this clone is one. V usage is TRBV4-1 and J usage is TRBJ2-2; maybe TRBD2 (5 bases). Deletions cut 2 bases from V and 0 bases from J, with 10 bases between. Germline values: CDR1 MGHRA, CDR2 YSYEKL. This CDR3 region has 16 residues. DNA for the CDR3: TGCGCCAGCAGCCAACGGGGTAGTCCGAACACCGGGGAGCTGTTTTTT. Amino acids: CASSQRGSPNTGELFF.

The CDR3 sequence: CASRQTANYGYTF. The CDR3 DNA follows: TGTGCCAGCAGACAAACAGCTAACTATGGCTACACCTTC. The chain uses TRBV7-8 and TRBJ1-2; D is uncertain. The CDR3 runs 13 residues. Deletions cut 6 bases from V and 0 bases from J, with 8 bases between. Germline lookup yields CDR1 SGHVS and CDR2 FQNEAQ.

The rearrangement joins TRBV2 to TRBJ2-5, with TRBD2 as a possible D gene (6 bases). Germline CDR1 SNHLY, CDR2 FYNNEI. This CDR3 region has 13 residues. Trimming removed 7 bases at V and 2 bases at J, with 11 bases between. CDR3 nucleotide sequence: TGTGCCAGCATCAGGGACTCTCAAGAGACCCAGTACTTC. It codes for CASIRDSQETQYF.